This T cell receptor beta chain derives from a study of early T cells in non-severe SARS-CoV-2 infection. This clonotype came up many times. Germline values: CDR1 SGHRS, CDR2 YFSETQ. The V and J ends lost 2 bases and 8 bases respectively, with 11 bases between them. The CDR3 runs 13 residues. TCRdb redid the calling of the 5' RACE reads with MiXCR, one entry per CDR3 protein. Of more than 55,000 distinct CDR3 sequences listed, about an eighth were seen once; the top ten hold 3.5% to 5.5%. This TCR came from an adult who was a healthcare worker with PCR-confirmed SARS-CoV-2 infection or an uninfected control (not recorded which). The chain couples TRBV5-1 to TRBJ2-4; D call uncertain. Material: whole blood. CDR3 sequence: CASSFGPSDIQYF. The CDR3 DNA is TGCGCCAGCAGCTTTGGGCCGTCGGACATTCAGTACTTC.